The source of this T cell receptor beta chain is a study of brain T cells in children with intractable seizures. General observations from the study: Clones missing pre-surgery may reflect undersampling of that blood sample.

Produced via immunoSEQ multiplex PCR; TCRdb's table is partial and in-frame only. This sample yields about 350,000 clones, of which 93% are seen a single time; 5.7% belongs to the top ten. In regard to this clone: Its target is not known.

The CDR3 is 16 amino acids. Germline V gene lookup returns CDR1 SGHNT and CDR2 YYREEE (reference sequence). V was pared by 5 bases and J by 8 bases, with 25 bases between. Specified time point: blood from clinic visit 5 months post-surgery; TSC patient then seizure free. This clonotype was obtained from a boy under three years old with tuberous sclerosis and intractable seizures. The input for sequencing was peripheral blood, taken 5 to 6 months after surgery. The V gene is TRBV5-4, the J gene TRBJ1-2; unclear D gene. The CDR3 here is CASRPEAASARNGYTF. The CDR3, as DNA: TGTGCCAGCAGGCCCGAGGCCGCCTCGGCCCGTAACGGCTACACCTTC.